The sequence of this T cell receptor beta chain was determined in a study of blood T cell repertoires in COVID-19 (dated by TCRdb to 2020 to 2022). With respect to the entire study: The collaborator samples originated in the United States, Italy and Spain and spanned the acute and convalescent phases of COVID-19. Where available, HLA class I and class II types were obtained from metadata supplied by the sample provider rather than from assay-based typing. The material from the prospective study consisted of cDNA or gDNA derived from T cells, B-cell-depleted T cells, or PBMCs. The dataset comprised deeply sampled blood TCRbeta repertoires from subjects exposed to, actively infected with, or recovered from COVID-19. Samples were obtained from the ongoing ImmuneRACE study (first 160 participants) and from about 1,300 subjects provided by 6 global collaborators. Nearly every sample came with metadata listing a de-identified subject ID, COVID-19 status, age in years and sex. The repertoires were released in a freely available public database intended as a resource for research on the immune response to SARS-CoV-2.

The CDR3 numbers 15 residues from cysteine through phenylalanine. Left in the record is the CDR3 DNA by itself, 45 bases read in frame from the first base. V has 4 bases trimmed and J has 2 bases trimmed; junction bases matching no gene number 4. The germline V gene supplies CDR1 SGHRS and CDR2 YFSETQ. TCRbeta CDR3 regions were amplified from genomic DNA using the immunoSEQ Assay, a bias-controlled multiplex PCR. The authors' pipeline ran thus. The number of nucleated cells in each sample was estimated by amplification of reference gene primers within the assay. To quantify the absolute abundance of each unique TCRbeta CDR3 rearrangement, sequence reads were collapsed and filtered. For each sample, productive Simpson clonality was calculated by taking the square root of Simpson's diversity index across productive rearrangements. The table comes from immuneACCESS by way of TCRdb, which keeps in-frame sequences with V and J called. Part of the clones is missing from these tables; in studies checked, under half for an unresolved V gene and the rest for unknown reasons. Clonal size and the V and J genes are those of that table, whereas D and trimming came from the DNA. The sample table lists about 88,000 clones, roughly 90% of them with a count of one. The top ten constitute 15% of the sample.

As for this clone: Its antigen is currently not known. The input lacks base qualities; no much larger clone sits a single base away.

Results the study describes overall, beyond this receptor: Clinical and demographic metadata were provided uncurated, with the amount varying by source and participant.

Each collaborating institution followed its own protocols to collect whole blood in K2EDTA tubes. For TCRbeta analysis, collaborators shipped samples as frozen whole blood, isolated PBMCs, or DNA extracted from either of those sample types. This chain joins TRBV5-1 to TRBJ1-4; TRBD1 matches 8 bases in the middle. The sequencing sample was made of peripheral blood. This receptor was taken from a male donor with acute or convalescent COVID-19. The CDR3 protein sequence reads: CASSSRTGTNEKLFF. The DNA is as follows: TGCGCCAGCAGCAGTAGGACAGGGACTAATGAAAAACTGTTTTTT.